Shown below are 19 T cell receptor beta chains from a single sample sequenced in a study of CD8+CD57+ T cells in acquired aplastic anemia. The template for TCR beta VDJ and CDR3 sequence profiling was genomic DNA. Each CDR3 protein gets one entry after TCRdb re-called the reads with MiXCR. The sample has 120,000 or so distinct CDR3 sequences; roughly 50% are singletons. The specimen was sorted CD4+, CD8+, or CD8+CD57+ T cells (not recorded which) from PBMCs. Receptors originate from a human donor in good health, serving as a control.

Turning to this clonotype: The conserved closing phenylalanine or tryptophan is absent in this CDR3, likely reflecting a read error. The chain employs TRBV19 and TRBJ2-7; D call uncertain. There are 10 residues in the CDR3. V shed 3 bases and J shed 7 bases, with 4 bases lying between them. Per the germline V gene, CDR1 is LNHDA and CDR2 is SQIVND (reference sequence). In DNA, the CDR3 is TGTGCCAGTAGTATTCCGGAGCAGTACTCC. This sequence encodes CASSIPEQYS.

The sample holds a few counts of this clonotype. This chain joins TRBV7-2 and TRBJ1-2, with 8 bases lining up with TRBD1. V gave up 6 bases and J gave up 8 bases; unmatched junction bases: 11. Germline assignment: CDR1 SGHTA and CDR2 FQGNSA. This CDR3 has 14 amino acids. The CDR3 DNA reads as TGTGCCAGCAGTCGGGACAGGAACGATATCGGCTACACCTTC. Protein: CASSRDRNDIGYTF.

The V call is TRBV20-1, the J call TRBJ2-5; no clear D. Trimming took off 5 bases at V and 9 bases at J, with 4 bases between the two ends. The CDR3 is 8 amino acids. Germline CDR1 DFQATT, CDR2 SNEGSKA (reference sequence). The CDR3 loop reads CSAEAQYF. The CDR3 nucleotides read TGCAGTGCTGAGGCCCAGTACTTC.

This clonotype occurred a few times. The chain joins TRBV9 to TRBJ2-7, with D perhaps matching TRBD1 (5 bases). The germline V and J ends were trimmed by 4 bases and 6 bases, with 8 bases remaining between them. CDR3 length: 11 amino acids. In germline, CDR1 is SGDLS, CDR2 YYNGEE. The CDR3 here is CASSSQGEQYF. DNA for the CDR3: TGTGCCAGCAGCAGCCAGGGCGAGCAGTACTTC. Drawing the rest from reference TRBV9 and TRBJ2-7, the complete variable domain is DSGVTQTPKHLITATGQRVTLRCSPRSGDLSVYWYQQSLDQGLQFLIQYYNGEERAKGNILERFSAQQFPDLHSELNLSSLELGDSALYFCASSSQGEQYFGPGTRLTVT.

Details on this clonotype: The junction does not match germline at one end; this may be a read error. V gene TRBV6-1 combines with J gene TRBJ1-2; 7 bases are a match to TRBD1. The CDR3 spans 14 residues. Germline V gene lookup returns CDR1 MNHNS and CDR2 SASEGT. The CDR3 spells CASSSDRGGSGCTF. The CDR3 nucleotides are TGTGCCAGCAGCTCTGACCGAGGGGGCTCTGGCTGCACCTTC.

The chain recombines TRBV2 with TRBJ2-7; 11 bases map to TRBD1. V gave up 7 bases and J gave up 4 bases; unmatched junction bases: 6. The CDR3 runs 14 residues. CDR1 is SNHLY and CDR2 is FYNNEI in the germline V gene. CDR3 sequence (DNA): TGTGCCAGCATGAGGACAGGGGGCGAATACGAGCAGTACTTC. It codes for CASMRTGGEYEQYF.

This rearrangement joins TRBV24-1 to TRBJ1-2; weak D call: TRBD1 (5 bases). The V and J ends lost 8 bases and 4 bases respectively, with 19 bases between them. Germline assignment: CDR1 KGHDR and CDR2 SFDVKD. This CDR3 is 15 amino acids long. CDR3 nucleotide sequence: TGTGCCACCAAGGACTCAGACAGTCGGCTCTATGGCTACACCTTC. Its translation is CATKDSDSRLYGYTF.

Ten or more counts support this clonotype. The genes are TRBV7-8 and TRBJ1-3; D uncertain. Trimming pared 1 base from V and 0 bases from J, leaving 10 bases between. CDR3 size: 16 residues. Germline V lookup: CDR1 SGHVS, CDR2 FQNEAQ. CDR3 protein: CASSLVVGSSGNTIYF. CDR3 nucleotides: TGTGCCAGCAGCTTAGTAGTAGGGTCCTCTGGAAACACCATATATTTT.

This clonotype was seen ten or more times. The genes are TRBV7-9 and TRBJ1-3; D possibly corresponds to TRBD1 (5 bases). V shed 2 bases and J shed 3 bases, with 11 bases lying between them. This CDR3 contains 15 residues. Looked up from germline, CDR1 is SEHNR and CDR2 is FQNEAQ (reference sequence). The CDR3 loop is CASSLIQGLGNTIYF. The CDR3 DNA follows: TGTGCCAGCAGCTTAATTCAGGGCCTTGGAAACACCATATATTTT.

Worth noting for this clonotype: A read error is possible here, since a much larger clone lies one base away. The rearrangement uses TRBV11-3 and TRBJ1-1, with 7 bases lining up with TRBD1. Germline CDR1 reads SGHNT; CDR2 reads YENEEA. After removal of 7 bases from V and 1 base from J, the junction contained 3 bases not matched to a gene. The CDR3 covers 13 residues. CDR3 protein: CASNGQENTEAFF. The CDR3, as DNA: TGTGCCAGCAACGGACAGGAGAACACTGAAGCTTTCTTT.

In its sample, this clonotype was seen a few times. V is TRBV2 and J is TRBJ2-7; D might be TRBD1 (6 bases). Germline V gene sequence: CDR1 SNHLY, CDR2 FYNNEI. This CDR3 spans 14 amino acids. Trimming stripped 7 bases from V and 3 bases from J, with 16 bases between. The CDR3 DNA sequence: TGTGCCAGCATTTCCGGAGGACAGTTCTACGAGCAGTACTTC. It encodes CASISGGQFYEQYF.

This clonotype was counted ten times or more. This rearrangement joins TRBV16 to TRBJ1-2; D not certain. Looked up from germline, CDR1 is KGHSY and CDR2 is FQNENV. The CDR3 consists of 12 residues. V was pared by 1 base and J by 8 bases, with 8 bases between. The CDR3 region is CASSQYGSGYTF. For the CDR3, the DNA is TGTGCCAGCAGCCAATACGGGAGCGGCTACACCTTC.

At least ten counts were recorded for this clonotype. The genes are TRBV11-3 and TRBJ2-5; D uncertain. CDR1 and CDR2 (germline): SGHNT, YENEEA. V gave up 2 bases and J gave up 2 bases, with 12 bases separating them. The CDR3 sequence is 15 residues long. CDR3 residues: CASSLRAALQETQYF. CDR3 in DNA: TGTGCCAGCAGCTTACGGGCAGCTCTACAAGAGACCCAGTACTTC.

The chain is built from TRBV2 and TRBJ1-3; the D gene is possibly TRBD1 (5 bases). The CDR3 loop spans 14 amino acids. Germline V gives CDR1 SNHLY, CDR2 FYNNEI. V lost 6 bases and J lost 0, with 9 bases in between. Here the CDR3 reads CASSPTASGNTIYF. The DNA of the CDR3 is TGTGCCAGCAGCCCGACAGCCTCTGGAAACACCATATATTTT.

Remarks on this clonotype: Its ends do not fully match the called genes, so a read error is possible. The chain uses TRBV9 and TRBJ2-4; TRBD2 is a possible D gene (5 bases). CDR1 and CDR2 (germline): SGDLS, YYNGEE. This CDR3 is built from 15 residues. CDR3 in amino acids: CASSLLGSARNIQYF. Here the CDR3 DNA reads TGTGCCAGCAGCCTACTTGGGAGTGCCAGAAACATTCAGTACTTC.

Notes on this clonotype: Relative to the germline gene, one junction end is altered; a read error may explain this. This rearrangement joins TRBV11-2 to TRBJ2-7; 7 nucleotides line up with TRBD1. Per germline, CDR1 SGHAT and CDR2 FQNNGV. This CDR3 contains 17 residues. CDR3 loop: CASSSSPGQRGSYEQYF. Written as DNA, the CDR3 is TGTGCTAGCAGCTCCTCACCGGGACAGAGAGGCTCCTACGAGCAGTACTTC.

This clonotype occurred many times. The CDR3 DNA reads as TGTGCCAGCAGTCCCCCTTACACTGAAGCTTTCTTT. It specifies CASSPPYTEAFF. The gene calls are TRBV12-3 or TRBV12-4 and TRBJ1-1; no clear D. The CDR3 is made up of 12 amino acids. Trimming left V 5 bases short and J 3 bases short, with 7 bases between.

This clonotype was picked up many times. This CDR3 is CASSQVWFYGYTF. CDR3 coding DNA: TGTGCCAGCAGCCAAGTTTGGTTCTATGGCTACACCTTC. The chain has TRBV3-1 and TRBJ1-2; D is unclear. The V end lost 1 base, the J end lost 4 bases, and 7 bases lay between the germline ends. The CDR3 runs to 13 residues. Germline-derived CDR1 and CDR2 are LGHDT and YNNKEL (reference sequence).

This clonotype has more than one count but fewer than ten. A much bigger clone sits one base away, suggesting this may be a read error. V and J are TRBV11-2 and TRBJ2-7; 8 nucleotides align to TRBD2. This CDR3 is built from 16 residues. Germline V gene sequence: CDR1 SGHAT, CDR2 FQNNGV. The CDR3 sequence: CTSSSQLAARPDEQYF. CDR3 in DNA: TGTACCAGCAGCTCTCAACTAGCGGCCCGGCCAGACGAGCAGTACTTC.